This T cell receptor beta chain is from a study of identical twins. Germline-derived CDR1 and CDR2 are SEHNR and FQNEAQ (reference sequence). The CDR3 contains 16 residues. Trimming at V came to 2 bases and at J to 8 bases, leaving 10 bases not matched to a gene. One entry per CDR3 protein results from TCRdb running MiXCR on the 5' RACE reads. The sample holds roughly 500,000 distinct CDR3 sequences; less than 25% are singletons and the top ten take around 0.9%. The same data also contributed to another study, on T cells expressing NK-cell markers.

This clonotype originated in a woman under 30 in good health. This rearrangement joins TRBV7-9 to TRBJ2-3; 10 bases map to TRBD2. The specimen was CD4+ T cells sorted from blood. The CDR3 here is CASSLIRLAGAGTQYF. CDR3 coding DNA: TGTGCCAGCAGCTTAATACGGCTAGCGGGGGCTGGTACGCAGTATTTT.